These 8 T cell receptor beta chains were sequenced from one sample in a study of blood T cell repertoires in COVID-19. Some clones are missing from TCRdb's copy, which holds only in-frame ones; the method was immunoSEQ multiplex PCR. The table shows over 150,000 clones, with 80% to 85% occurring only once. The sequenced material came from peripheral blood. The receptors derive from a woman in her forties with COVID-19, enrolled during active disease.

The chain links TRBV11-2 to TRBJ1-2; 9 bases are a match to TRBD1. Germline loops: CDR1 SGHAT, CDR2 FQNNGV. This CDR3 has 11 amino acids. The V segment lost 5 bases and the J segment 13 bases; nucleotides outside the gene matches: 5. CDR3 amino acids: CASSAGQGGTF. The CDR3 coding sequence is TGTGCCAGCAGCGCGGGACAGGGAGGCACCTTC.

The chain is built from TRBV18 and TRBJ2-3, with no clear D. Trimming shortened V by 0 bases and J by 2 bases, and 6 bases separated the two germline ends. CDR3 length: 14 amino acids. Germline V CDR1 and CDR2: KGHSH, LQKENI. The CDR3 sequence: CASSPPDNTDTQYF. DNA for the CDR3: TGTGCCAGCTCACCACCCGACAACACAGATACGCAGTATTTT.

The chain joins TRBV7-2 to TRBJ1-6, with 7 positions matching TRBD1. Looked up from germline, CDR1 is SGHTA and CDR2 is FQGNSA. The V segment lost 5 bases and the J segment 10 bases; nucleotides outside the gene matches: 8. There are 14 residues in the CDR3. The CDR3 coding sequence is TGTGCCAGCAGCCCTCACAGGGGAGGATCACCCCTCCACTTT. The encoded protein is CASSPHRGGSPLHF.

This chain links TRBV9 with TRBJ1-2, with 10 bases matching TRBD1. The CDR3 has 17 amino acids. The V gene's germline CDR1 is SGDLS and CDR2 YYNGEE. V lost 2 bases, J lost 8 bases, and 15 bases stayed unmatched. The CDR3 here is CASSVGTGVIGPLGYTF. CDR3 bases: TGTGCCAGCAGCGTGGGGACAGGGGTTATCGGGCCCTTGGGCTACACCTTC.

CDR3 loop: CASSRGQGDSPLHF. In DNA, the CDR3 is TGTGCCAGCAGCCGAGGACAGGGAGATTCACCCCTCCACTTT. The chain uses TRBV5-4 and TRBJ1-6; TRBD1 matches at 8 bases. The J segment lost 8 bases and the V segment lost 4 bases, leaving 5 bases of the junction unmatched. The CDR3 extends over 14 amino acids. Germline V gene data show CDR1 as SGHNT and CDR2 as YYREEE (reference sequence).

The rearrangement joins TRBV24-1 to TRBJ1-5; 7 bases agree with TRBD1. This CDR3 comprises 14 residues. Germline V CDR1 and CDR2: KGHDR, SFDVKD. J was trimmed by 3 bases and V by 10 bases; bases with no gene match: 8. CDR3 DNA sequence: TGTGCCACATCCCCGGGACAGAACAATCAGCCCCAGCATTTT. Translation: CATSPGQNNQPQHF.

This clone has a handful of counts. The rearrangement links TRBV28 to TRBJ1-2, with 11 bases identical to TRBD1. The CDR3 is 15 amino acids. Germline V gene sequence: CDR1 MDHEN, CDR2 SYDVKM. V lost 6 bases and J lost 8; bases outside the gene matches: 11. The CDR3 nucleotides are TGTGCCAGCAGATCTCCGGGACAGGGGGTCGCGGGCTACACCTTC. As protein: CASRSPGQGVAGYTF.

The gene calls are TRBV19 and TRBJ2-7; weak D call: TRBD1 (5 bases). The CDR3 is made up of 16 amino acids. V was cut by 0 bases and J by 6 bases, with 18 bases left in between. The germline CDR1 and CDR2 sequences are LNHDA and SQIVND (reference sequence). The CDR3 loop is CASSIDGAGLNSEQYF. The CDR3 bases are TGTGCCAGTAGTATAGATGGCGCAGGGCTAAATAGCGAGCAGTACTTC.